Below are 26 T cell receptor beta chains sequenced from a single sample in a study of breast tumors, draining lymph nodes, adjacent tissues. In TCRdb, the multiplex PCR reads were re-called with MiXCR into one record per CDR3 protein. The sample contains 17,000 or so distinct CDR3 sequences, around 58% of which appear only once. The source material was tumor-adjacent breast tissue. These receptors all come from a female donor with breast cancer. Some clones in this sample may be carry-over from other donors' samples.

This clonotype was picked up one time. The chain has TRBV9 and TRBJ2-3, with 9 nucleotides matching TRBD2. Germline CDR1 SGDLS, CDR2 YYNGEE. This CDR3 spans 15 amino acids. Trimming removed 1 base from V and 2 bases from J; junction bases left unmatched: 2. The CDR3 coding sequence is TGTGCCAGCAGCGTAAGCGGGGGGTTCACAGATACGCAGTATTTT. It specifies CASSVSGGFTDTQYF.

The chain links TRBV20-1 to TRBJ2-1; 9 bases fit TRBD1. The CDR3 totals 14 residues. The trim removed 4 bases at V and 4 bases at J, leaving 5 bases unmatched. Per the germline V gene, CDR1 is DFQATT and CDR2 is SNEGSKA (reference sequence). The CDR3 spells CSAKGDRVYNEQFF. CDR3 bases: TGCAGTGCTAAGGGGGACAGGGTGTACAATGAGCAGTTCTTC.

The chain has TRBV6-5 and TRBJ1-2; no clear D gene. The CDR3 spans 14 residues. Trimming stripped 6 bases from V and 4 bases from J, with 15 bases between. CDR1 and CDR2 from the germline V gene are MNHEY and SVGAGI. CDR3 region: CASSPSSTVYGYTF. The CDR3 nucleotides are TGTGCCAGCAGCCCGTCATCAACAGTCTATGGCTACACCTTC.

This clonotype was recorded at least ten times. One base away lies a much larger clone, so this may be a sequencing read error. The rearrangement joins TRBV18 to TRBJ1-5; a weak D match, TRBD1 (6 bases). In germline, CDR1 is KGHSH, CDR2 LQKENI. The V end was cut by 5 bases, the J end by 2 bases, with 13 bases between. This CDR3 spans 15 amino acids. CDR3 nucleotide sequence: TGTGCCAGCTCATCACGGGGGGCTGGCAATCAGCCCCAGCATTTT. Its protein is CASSSRGAGNQPQHF.

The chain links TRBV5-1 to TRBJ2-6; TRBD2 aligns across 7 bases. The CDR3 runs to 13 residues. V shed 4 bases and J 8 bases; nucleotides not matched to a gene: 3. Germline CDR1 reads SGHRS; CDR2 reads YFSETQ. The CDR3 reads CASSPGGTNVLTF. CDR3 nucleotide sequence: TGCGCCAGCAGCCCGGGGGGAACCAACGTCCTGACTTTC. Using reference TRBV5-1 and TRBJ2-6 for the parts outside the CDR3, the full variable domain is KAGVTQTPRYLIKTRGQQVTLSCSPISGHRSVSWYQQTPGQGLQFLFEYFSETQRNKGNFPGRFSGRQFSNSRSEMNVSTLELGDSALYLCASSPGGTNVLTFGAGSRLTVL.

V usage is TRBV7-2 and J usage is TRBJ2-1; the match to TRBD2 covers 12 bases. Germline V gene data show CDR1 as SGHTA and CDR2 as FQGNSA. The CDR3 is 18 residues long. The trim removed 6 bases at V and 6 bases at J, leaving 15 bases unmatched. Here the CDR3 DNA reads TGTGCCAGCAGACCAGGACTAGCGGGACTTAGGGTTGGCAATGAGCAGTTCTTC. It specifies CASRPGLAGLRVGNEQFF.

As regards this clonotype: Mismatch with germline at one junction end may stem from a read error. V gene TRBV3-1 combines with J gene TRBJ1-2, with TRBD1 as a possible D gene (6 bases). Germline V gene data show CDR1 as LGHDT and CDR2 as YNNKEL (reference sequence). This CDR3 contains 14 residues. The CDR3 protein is CASRSMDRGDGYTF. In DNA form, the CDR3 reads TGCGCCAGCAGGTCCATGGATAGGGGGGATGGCTACACCTTC.

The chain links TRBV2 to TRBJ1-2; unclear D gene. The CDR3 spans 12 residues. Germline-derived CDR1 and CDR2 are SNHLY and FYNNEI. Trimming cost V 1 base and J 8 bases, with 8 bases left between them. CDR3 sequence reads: CASSEERGGYTF. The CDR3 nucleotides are TGTGCCAGCAGTGAAGAGCGCGGGGGCTACACCTTC.

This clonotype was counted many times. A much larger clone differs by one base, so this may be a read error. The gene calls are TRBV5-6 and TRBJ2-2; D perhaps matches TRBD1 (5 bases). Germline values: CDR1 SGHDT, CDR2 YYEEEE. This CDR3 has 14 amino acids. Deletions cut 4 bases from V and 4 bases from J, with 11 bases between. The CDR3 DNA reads TGTGCCAGCAGCACGACAGTCACCACCGGGGAGCTGTTTTTT. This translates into CASSTTVTTGELFF.

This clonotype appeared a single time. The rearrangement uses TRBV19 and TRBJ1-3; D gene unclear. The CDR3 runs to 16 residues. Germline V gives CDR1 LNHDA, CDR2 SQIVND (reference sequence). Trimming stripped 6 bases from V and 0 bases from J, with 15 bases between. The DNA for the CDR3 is TGTGCCAGTAGGGAAAAGGGTTCGGCCTCTGGAAACACCATATATTTT. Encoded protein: CASREKGSASGNTIYF.

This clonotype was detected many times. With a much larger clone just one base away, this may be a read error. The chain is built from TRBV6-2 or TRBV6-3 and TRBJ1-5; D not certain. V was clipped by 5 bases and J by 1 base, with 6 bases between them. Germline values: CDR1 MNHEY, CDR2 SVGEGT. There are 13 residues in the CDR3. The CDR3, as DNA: TGTGCCAGCAGTCACAACAGCAATCAGCCCCAGCATTTT. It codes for CASSHNSNQPQHF.

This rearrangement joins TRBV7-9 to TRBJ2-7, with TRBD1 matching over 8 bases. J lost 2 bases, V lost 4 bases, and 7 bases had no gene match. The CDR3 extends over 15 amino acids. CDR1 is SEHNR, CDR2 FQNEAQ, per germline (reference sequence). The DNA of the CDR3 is TGTGCCAGCAGCTCGGCAGGGGGCAAGGCCTACGAGCAGTACTTC. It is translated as CASSSAGGKAYEQYF.

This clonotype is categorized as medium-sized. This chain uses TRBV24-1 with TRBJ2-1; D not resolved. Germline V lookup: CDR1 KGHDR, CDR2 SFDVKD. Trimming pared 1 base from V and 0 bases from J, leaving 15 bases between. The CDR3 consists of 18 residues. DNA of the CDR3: TGTGCCACCAGTGATTTTGGCCGGGCCCTTAGCTCCTACAATGAGCAGTTCTTC. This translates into CATSDFGRALSSYNEQFF.

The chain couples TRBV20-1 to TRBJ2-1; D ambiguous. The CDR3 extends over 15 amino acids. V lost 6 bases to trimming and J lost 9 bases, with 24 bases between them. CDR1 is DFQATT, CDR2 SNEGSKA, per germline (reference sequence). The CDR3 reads CSAIHRPMVGGEQFF. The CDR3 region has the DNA TGCAGTGCCATCCACCGACCCATGGTGGGTGGTGAGCAGTTCTTC.

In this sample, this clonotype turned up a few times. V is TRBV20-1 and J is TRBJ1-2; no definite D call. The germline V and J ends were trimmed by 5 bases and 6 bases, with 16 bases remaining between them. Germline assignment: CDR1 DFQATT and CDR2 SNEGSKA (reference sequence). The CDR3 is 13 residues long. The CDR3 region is CSAHHVQRDGYTF. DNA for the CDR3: TGCAGTGCTCACCACGTTCAGCGGGATGGCTACACCTTC.

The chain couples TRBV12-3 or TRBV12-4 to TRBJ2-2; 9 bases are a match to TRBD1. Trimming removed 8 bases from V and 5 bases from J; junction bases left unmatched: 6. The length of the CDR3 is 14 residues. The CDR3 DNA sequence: TGTGCCAGCGTTTTGACAGGGGGGACCGGGGAGCTGTTTTTT. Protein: CASVLTGGTGELFF.

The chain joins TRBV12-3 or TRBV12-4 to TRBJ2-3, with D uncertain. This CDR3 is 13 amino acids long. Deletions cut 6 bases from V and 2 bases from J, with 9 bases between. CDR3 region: CASSQPLTDTQYF. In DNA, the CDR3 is TGTGCCAGCAGCCAACCCCTCACAGATACGCAGTATTTT.

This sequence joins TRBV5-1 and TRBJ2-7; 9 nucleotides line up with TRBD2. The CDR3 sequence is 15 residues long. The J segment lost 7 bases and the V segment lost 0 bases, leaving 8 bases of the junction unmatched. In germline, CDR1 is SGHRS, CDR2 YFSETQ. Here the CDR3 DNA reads TGCGCCAGCAGCTTGGTAGCGGGGGCCCCTCGGGAGCAGTACTTC. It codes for CASSLVAGAPREQYF.

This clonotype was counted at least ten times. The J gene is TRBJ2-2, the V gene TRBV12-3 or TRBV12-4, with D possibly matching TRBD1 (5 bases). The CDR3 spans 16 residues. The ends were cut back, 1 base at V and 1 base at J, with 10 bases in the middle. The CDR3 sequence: CASSLGGGKNTGELFF. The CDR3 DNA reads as TGTGCCAGCAGTTTAGGGGGCGGCAAGAACACCGGGGAGCTGTTTTTT.

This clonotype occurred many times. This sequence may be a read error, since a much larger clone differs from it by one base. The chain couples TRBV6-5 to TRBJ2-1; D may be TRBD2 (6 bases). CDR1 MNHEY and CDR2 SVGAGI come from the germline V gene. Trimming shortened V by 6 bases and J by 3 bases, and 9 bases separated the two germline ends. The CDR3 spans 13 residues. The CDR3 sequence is CASRRELYNEQFF. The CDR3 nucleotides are TGTGCCAGCAGGCGGGAACTCTACAATGAGCAGTTCTTC.

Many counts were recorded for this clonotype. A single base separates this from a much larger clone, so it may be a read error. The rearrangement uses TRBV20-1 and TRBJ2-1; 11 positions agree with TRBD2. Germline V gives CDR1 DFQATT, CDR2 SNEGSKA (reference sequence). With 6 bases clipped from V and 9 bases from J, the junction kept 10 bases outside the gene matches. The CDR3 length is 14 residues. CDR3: CSAALAGAPTEQFF. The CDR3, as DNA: TGCAGTGCAGCACTAGCGGGGGCTCCGACTGAGCAGTTCTTC.

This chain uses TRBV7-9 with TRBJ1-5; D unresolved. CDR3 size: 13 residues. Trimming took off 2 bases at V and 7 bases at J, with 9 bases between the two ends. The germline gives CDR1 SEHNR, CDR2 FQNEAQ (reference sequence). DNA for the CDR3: TGTGCCAGCAGCTTAAGGATGGGCCAGCCCCAGCATTTT. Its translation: CASSLRMGQPQHF.

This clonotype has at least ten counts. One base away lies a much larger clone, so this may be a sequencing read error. CDR3 sequence: CSARGTGADPYGYTF. CDR3 nucleotide sequence: TGCAGTGCTAGAGGGACAGGAGCAGACCCCTATGGCTACACCTTC. The chain is built from TRBV20-1 and TRBJ1-2; 7 bases align to TRBD1. Germline CDR1 and CDR2: DFQATT and SNEGSKA (reference sequence). The CDR3 runs to 15 residues. V gave up 1 base and J gave up 4 bases; unmatched junction bases: 9.

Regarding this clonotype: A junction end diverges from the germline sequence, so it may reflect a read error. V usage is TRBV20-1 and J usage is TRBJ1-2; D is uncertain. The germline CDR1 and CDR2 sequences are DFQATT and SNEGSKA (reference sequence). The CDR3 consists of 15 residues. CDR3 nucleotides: TGCAGTGCTAGAAGCCGACGGGAGGACCCTTATGGCTGCACCTTC. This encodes CSARSRREDPYGCTF.

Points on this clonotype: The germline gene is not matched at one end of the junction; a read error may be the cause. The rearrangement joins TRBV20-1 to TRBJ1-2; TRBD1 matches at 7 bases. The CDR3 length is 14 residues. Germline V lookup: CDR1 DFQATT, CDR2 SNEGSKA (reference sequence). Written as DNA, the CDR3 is TGCAGCGCTAGGCCCGGGACAGATAACTATGGCTACACCTTC. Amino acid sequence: CSARPGTDNYGYTF.

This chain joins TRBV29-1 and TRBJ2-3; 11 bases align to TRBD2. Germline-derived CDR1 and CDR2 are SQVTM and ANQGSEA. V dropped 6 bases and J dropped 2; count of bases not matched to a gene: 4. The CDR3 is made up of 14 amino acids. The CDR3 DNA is TGCAGCGTAGGGACTAGCGGTTCCACAGATACGCAGTATTTT. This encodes CSVGTSGSTDTQYF.